A single sample gave rise to the 26 T cell receptor beta chains below, sequenced in a study of cytomegalovirus exposure and HLA in healthy donors. TCRdb's copy holds only in-frame clones and misses some; the assay was immunoSEQ multiplex PCR. The sample lists roughly 190,000 clones; about 84% were seen once. The sample taken for sequencing was PBMCs. The receptors shown here come from a woman younger than 30 in good health and CMV-seronegative.

The chain links TRBV7-3 to TRBJ1-1, with 7 bases that match TRBD1. This CDR3 region has 17 residues. CDR1 SGHTA and CDR2 FQGTGA come from the germline V gene. V trimming: 2 bases; J trimming: 5 bases; junction bases outside the gene matches: 14. The CDR3 sequence is CASSLGRGGKGGTEAFF. The CDR3 nucleotides read TGTGCCAGCAGCTTAGGGAGAGGGGGCAAAGGAGGGACTGAAGCTTTCTTT. The variable domain in full, with the rest retrieved from reference TRBV7-3 and TRBJ1-1, is GAGVSQTPSNKVTEKGKYVELRCDPISGHTALYWYRQSLGQGPEFLIYFQGTGAADDSGLPNDRFFAVRPEGSVSTLKIQRTERGDSAVYLCASSLGRGGKGGTEAFFGQGTRLTVV.

The chain recombines TRBV2 with TRBJ1-6; D perhaps matches TRBD1 (5 bases). Trimming removed 0 bases at V and 6 bases at J, with 9 bases between. Germline V gene sequence: CDR1 SNHLY, CDR2 FYNNEI. The CDR3 is 15 residues long. The CDR3 protein is CASSEARQSNSPLHF. For the CDR3, the DNA is TGTGCCAGCAGTGAAGCCCGACAGAGTAATTCACCCCTCCACTTT.

The chain links TRBV12-5 to TRBJ2-2; D is possibly TRBD2 (6 bases). CDR1 and CDR2 from the germline V gene are LGHNT and FRNRAP. V was cut by 5 bases and J by 5 bases, with 21 bases left in between. The CDR3 runs to 17 residues. The CDR3 is CASGKTLAEETTGELFF. CDR3 DNA sequence: TGTGCTAGTGGTAAAACCTTAGCGGAAGAGACTACCGGGGAGCTGTTTTTT.

The chain joins TRBV5-1 to TRBJ1-1; D ambiguous. Germline V gene data show CDR1 as SGHRS and CDR2 as YFSETQ. The CDR3 is 13 amino acids. The germline V and J ends were trimmed by 1 base and 3 bases, with 7 bases remaining between them. The DNA for the CDR3 is TGCGCCAGCAGCTTGAGGGAGTACACTGAAGCTTTCTTT. Protein sequence: CASSLREYTEAFF.

This clone was observed a handful of times. The chain employs TRBV9 and TRBJ2-7, with D maybe TRBD1 (6 bases). The length of the CDR3 is 13 residues. The V gene lost 1 base and the J gene lost 7 bases, with 12 bases spanning the gap. In germline, CDR1 is SGDLS, CDR2 YYNGEE. The CDR3, as DNA: TGTGCCAGCAGCGTAAAGGAAACAGGGGAGCAGTACTTC. It is translated as CASSVKETGEQYF.

The chain combines TRBV25-1 with TRBJ1-1; 7 bases are a match to TRBD1. The V segment lost 4 bases and the J segment 10 bases; nucleotides outside the gene matches: 9. There are 13 residues in the CDR3. Germline CDR1 reads MGHDK; CDR2 reads SYGVNS. CDR3 bases: TGTGCCAGCAGTGGCCACGGCAGACAGGGAGCTTTCTTT. This encodes CASSGHGRQGAFF.

This clone showed up just a few times. The chain links TRBV18 to TRBJ2-5; TRBD2 matches 9 bases. With V trimmed by 3 bases and J by 5 bases, 13 bases remained unmatched. The CDR3 is made up of 17 amino acids. Germline loops: CDR1 KGHSH, CDR2 LQKENI. The DNA for the CDR3 is TGTGCCAGCTCACCCCCTAGCGGGATAATCGAGCCGGAGACCCAGTACTTC. Amino acid sequence: CASSPPSGIIEPETQYF.

The gene calls are TRBV5-1 and TRBJ2-5; weak D call: TRBD1 (6 bases). The ends were cut back, 3 bases at V and 1 base at J, with 10 bases in the middle. The germline V gene encodes CDR1 SGHRS and CDR2 YFSETQ. There are 14 residues in the CDR3. CDR3 in DNA: TGCGCCAGCAGCTGGGACAAACCCCAAGAGACCCAGTACTTC. Translated, it gives CASSWDKPQETQYF.

The rearrangement links TRBV11-2 to TRBJ2-1; D ambiguous. Germline CDR1 and CDR2: SGHAT and FQNNGV. The germline V and J ends were trimmed by 4 bases and 6 bases, with 16 bases remaining between them. This CDR3 contains 15 residues. The CDR3 DNA sequence: TGTGCCAGCAGCTCCCTAGTAGGAATTAGCAATGAGCAGTTCTTC. It is translated as CASSSLVGISNEQFF.

The rearrangement uses TRBV6-5 and TRBJ1-5, with D hard to call. Germline-derived CDR1 and CDR2 are MNHEY and SVGAGI. The V gene lost 7 bases and the J gene lost 2 bases, with 6 bases spanning the gap. CDR3 length equals 12 residues. The CDR3 is CASKSGNQPQHF. In DNA, the CDR3 is TGTGCCAGCAAAAGCGGCAATCAGCCCCAGCATTTT.

V is TRBV6-1 and J is TRBJ1-6; a possible D gene is TRBD1 (5 bases). The CDR3 spans 16 residues. The V and J ends lost 5 bases and 9 bases respectively, with 20 bases between them. The germline V gene encodes CDR1 MNHNS and CDR2 SASEGT. Here the CDR3 reads CASSQEAGTGGSPLHF. The DNA of the CDR3 is TGTGCCAGCAGTCAAGAAGCCGGGACGGGGGGTTCACCCCTCCACTTT.

The gene calls are TRBV18 and TRBJ1-1; D might be TRBD1 (6 bases). This CDR3 has 13 residues. CDR1 and CDR2 from the germline V gene are KGHSH and LQKENI. V was pared by 8 bases and J by 4 bases, with 14 bases between. The CDR3 nucleotides read TGTGCCAGCACGTCAGGGGAGAGCACTGAAGCTTTCTTT. Residues: CASTSGESTEAFF.

The chain joins TRBV5-1 to TRBJ1-6, with D unclear. CDR3 length: 14 residues. Germline loops: CDR1 SGHRS, CDR2 YFSETQ. V was pared by 0 bases and J by 4 bases, with 5 bases between. Here the CDR3 DNA reads TGCGCCAGCAGCTTGGTGGAGTATAATTCACCCCTCCACTTT. Residues: CASSLVEYNSPLHF.

This chain links TRBV11-2 with TRBJ2-7; 7 nucleotides line up with TRBD1. The CDR3 totals 14 residues. The V and J ends lost 2 bases and 2 bases, in that order; junction bases with no gene match: 3. Germline V gene data show CDR1 as SGHAT and CDR2 as FQNNGV. The CDR3, as DNA: TGTGCCAGCAGCTTATCAGGGGGACCCTACGAGCAGTACTTC. Translating gives CASSLSGGPYEQYF.

The chain joins TRBV6-5 to TRBJ2-2; 9 bases line up with TRBD1. Germline values: CDR1 MNHEY, CDR2 SVGAGI. The CDR3 consists of 15 residues. The V segment lost 6 bases and the J segment 6 bases; nucleotides outside the gene matches: 8. The CDR3 protein is CASSPGQGWAGELFF. CDR3 bases: TGTGCCAGCAGCCCGGGACAGGGTTGGGCCGGGGAGCTGTTTTTT.

J is TRBJ2-1 and V is TRBV6-5, with a weak D call TRBD2 (5 bases). The CDR3 runs 13 residues. Trimming stripped 6 bases from V and 5 bases from J, with 11 bases between. Looked up from germline, CDR1 is MNHEY and CDR2 is SVGAGI. The CDR3 nucleotides are TGTGCCAGCAGCCGGGGAGCTCACAATGAGCAGTTCTTC. Protein: CASSRGAHNEQFF.

CDR3: CASSFGTSTTGELFF. The CDR3 nucleotides are TGTGCCAGCAGTTTCGGGACTAGCACAACCGGGGAGCTGTTTTTT. The J gene is TRBJ2-2, the V gene TRBV6-6; the match to TRBD2 covers 9 bases. CDR3 size: 15 residues. Looked up from germline, CDR1 is MNHNY and CDR2 is SVGAGI (reference sequence). The V segment lost 4 bases and the J segment 5 bases; nucleotides outside the gene matches: 5.

The rearrangement links TRBV19 to TRBJ1-1; possibly TRBD1 for D (5 bases). Germline CDR1 and CDR2: LNHDA and SQIVND (reference sequence). V lost 0 bases and J lost 1, with 9 bases in between. The CDR3 length is 15 residues. The CDR3 loop is CASSIDRTGNTEAFF. The CDR3 DNA reads TGTGCCAGTAGTATAGACCGTACAGGGAACACTGAAGCTTTCTTT.

This chain uses TRBV19 with TRBJ1-1; 7 positions agree with TRBD1. The CDR3 loop spans 15 amino acids. In germline, CDR1 is LNHDA, CDR2 SQIVND (reference sequence). V dropped 5 bases and J dropped 0; count of bases not matched to a gene: 6. The CDR3 DNA reads TGTGCCAGTAGTCCGGACAGGCTTTTGAACACTGAAGCTTTCTTT. It specifies CASSPDRLLNTEAFF.

V and J are TRBV23-1 and TRBJ1-3; D gene unclear. TRBV23-1 is treated as an ORF (open reading frame) with a function not yet certain. Trimming pared 3 bases from V and 1 base from J, leaving 4 bases between. There are 13 residues in the CDR3. CDR3 DNA: TGCGCCAGCAGTCAGGAGTCTGGAAACACCATATATTTT. This encodes CASSQESGNTIYF.

CDR3 loop: CASSQNGRVTEAFF. The CDR3 coding sequence is TGCGCCAGCAGCCAAAATGGGAGGGTCACTGAAGCTTTCTTT. The chain has TRBV4-1 and TRBJ1-1; no reliable D call. CDR1 is MGHRA and CDR2 is YSYEKL in the germline V gene. V was trimmed by 2 bases and J by 4 bases, leaving 11 bases between them. The CDR3 covers 14 residues.

The rearrangement uses TRBV2 and TRBJ2-7, with a possible D match to TRBD2 (5 bases). From germline, CDR1 is SNHLY and CDR2 FYNNEI. V shed 7 bases and J shed 7 bases, with 11 bases lying between them. This CDR3 region has 11 residues. DNA for the CDR3: TGTGCCAGCAAGGGATCGGGAGAGCAGTACTTC. Protein: CASKGSGEQYF.

The genes are TRBV12-5 and TRBJ1-2, with a tentative D call TRBD1 (6 bases). Germline values: CDR1 LGHNT, CDR2 FRNRAP. The CDR3 is 16 residues long. The V end was cut by 5 bases, the J end by 6 bases, with 22 bases between. The CDR3 region has the DNA TGTGCTAGTGGTCTTCAAGGGGACACTAGATCGGATGGCTACACCTTC. It encodes CASGLQGDTRSDGYTF.

V gene TRBV6-5 combines with J gene TRBJ1-1, with 8 bases aligning to TRBD1. Germline assignment: CDR1 MNHEY and CDR2 SVGAGI. The J segment lost 11 bases and the V segment lost 5 bases, leaving 10 bases of the junction unmatched. This CDR3 is 13 amino acids long. The CDR3 bases are TGTGCCAGCAGTAACCAGGGGGCCTTGGGGGCTTTCTTT. It translates to CASSNQGALGAFF.

The rearrangement links TRBV19 to TRBJ1-1; the D gene is possibly TRBD1 (5 bases). The CDR3 totals 12 residues. The germline gives CDR1 LNHDA, CDR2 SQIVND (reference sequence). Trimming shortened V by 4 bases and J by 13 bases, and 16 bases separated the two germline ends. In nucleotides, the CDR3 is TGTGCCAGTAGTAATAAGGTCAGGGTGGATTTCTTT. Amino acids: CASSNKVRVDFF.

The chain couples TRBV4-1 to TRBJ2-7; maybe TRBD2 (5 bases). Germline V gene sequence: CDR1 MGHRA, CDR2 YSYEKL. The CDR3 extends over 18 amino acids. The V and J ends lost 1 base and 3 bases respectively, with 22 bases between them. The CDR3 protein is CASSQGGLLRARFYEQYF. CDR3 nucleotide sequence: TGCGCCAGCAGCCAAGGAGGGTTACTCCGAGCTAGGTTCTACGAGCAGTACTTC.